The 21 T cell receptor beta chains reported below all come from one sample, sequenced in a study of CD8 T cells in ankylosing spondylitis. Using its own MiXCR run on the 5' RACE reads, TCRdb lists one record per CDR3 protein. The data show roughly 86,000 distinct CDR3 sequences, with about 8.1% seen just once and under 6% held by the top ten. The specimen sequenced was blood, either unsorted or a sorted T cell fraction (not recorded which). These receptors originate from a male donor with ankylosing spondylitis or in good health (not recorded which).

This clonotype came up many times. The CDR3 here is CASRSRGGRDEQFF. The CDR3 DNA reads TGTGCCAGCAGATCCAGGGGAGGGCGGGATGAGCAGTTCTTC. This chain joins TRBV6-1 and TRBJ2-1, with a possible D match to TRBD2 (7 bases). Trimming removed 6 bases from V and 8 bases from J, with 17 bases in between. The germline V gene encodes CDR1 MNHNS and CDR2 SASEGT. The CDR3 consists of 14 residues.

J is TRBJ1-4 and V is TRBV5-1; D unclear. The CDR3 contains 17 residues. CDR1 is SGHRS and CDR2 is YFSETQ in the germline V gene. The V gene lost 4 bases and the J gene lost 0 bases, with 16 bases spanning the gap. CDR3 sequence (DNA): TGCGCCAGCAGCCCGGCCTTGGGGTTTGCAACTAATGAAAAACTGTTTTTT. Protein product: CASSPALGFATNEKLFF.

This clonotype has a count of ten or more. The genes are TRBV5-1 and TRBJ2-3, with 9 bases aligning to TRBD1. This CDR3 spans 14 amino acids. Germline CDR1 is SGHRS and CDR2 is YFSETQ. V gave up 4 bases and J gave up 3 bases; unmatched junction bases: 3. CDR3 amino acids: CASSPGQGTDTQYF. The CDR3 bases are TGCGCCAGCAGCCCAGGACAGGGGACAGATACGCAGTATTTT.

This clonotype was detected ten times or more. The chain combines TRBV12-3 or TRBV12-4 with TRBJ2-7, with D uncertain. V gave up 3 bases and J gave up 6 bases, with 18 bases separating them. This CDR3 has 15 residues. The CDR3 is CASSFPENAKGEQYF. The CDR3 nucleotides read TGTGCCAGCAGTTTCCCGGAGAACGCTAAGGGCGAGCAGTACTTC.

This clonotype has ten or more counts. This sequence joins TRBV12-3 or TRBV12-4 and TRBJ2-5; tentative D call: TRBD2 (6 bases). Trimming pared 6 bases from V and 4 bases from J, leaving 18 bases between. The CDR3 extends over 15 amino acids. The CDR3, as DNA: TGTGCCAGCAGGCTCGGGACTCAAGGATTAGAGACCCAGTACTTC. Encoded protein: CASRLGTQGLETQYF.

This clonotype was counted many times. The CDR3 spells CASSQDRGPYGYTF. CDR3 DNA: TGTGCCAGCAGCCAAGATAGAGGGCCCTATGGCTACACCTTC. V gene TRBV3-1 combines with J gene TRBJ1-2; D is ambiguous. The V end was cut by 0 bases, the J end by 4 bases, with 9 bases between. The CDR3 is made up of 14 amino acids. The germline gives CDR1 LGHDT, CDR2 YNNKEL (reference sequence).

This clonotype was seen many times. The chain joins TRBV6-6 to TRBJ2-1; 9 nucleotides agree with TRBD1. The CDR3 loop spans 17 amino acids. Trimming cost V 7 bases and J 5 bases; bases outside gene matches: 15. CDR1 and CDR2 (germline): MNHNY, SVGAGI (reference sequence). The CDR3 sequence: CASINFGGTGSHNEQFF. The CDR3 nucleotides are TGTGCCAGCATTAATTTCGGGGGGACAGGGTCTCACAATGAGCAGTTCTTC.

This clonotype has a count of ten or more. The chain carries TRBV12-3 or TRBV12-4 and TRBJ2-7, with TRBD1 identical over 7 bases. V dropped 7 bases and J dropped 0; count of bases not matched to a gene: 6. The CDR3 is 14 amino acids. CDR3 coding DNA: TGTGCCAGCACGGGACAGCTGAGCTCCTACGAGCAGTACTTC. Translated, it gives CASTGQLSSYEQYF.

This clonotype was counted ten times or more. V is TRBV29-1 and J is TRBJ1-2; D gene ambiguous. Germline loops: CDR1 SQVTM, CDR2 ANQGSEA. The germline V and J ends were trimmed by 7 bases and 8 bases, with 11 bases remaining between them. The CDR3 spans 10 residues. The CDR3 DNA reads TGCAGCGCCCGGGTCGGGGGCTACACCTTC. Translated: CSARVGGYTF.

This clonotype was counted at least ten times. The V and J genes are TRBV27 and TRBJ2-3; D gene unclear. Trimming removed 3 bases from V and 3 bases from J, with 13 bases in between. The CDR3 loop spans 15 amino acids. The germline gives CDR1 MNHEY, CDR2 SMNVEV (reference sequence). CDR3: CASSLTQGQTDTQYF. CDR3 nucleotides: TGTGCCAGCAGTTTGACCCAAGGCCAAACAGATACGCAGTATTTT.

This clonotype was counted at least ten times. The chain joins TRBV4-2 to TRBJ1-1; tentatively, D is TRBD1 (6 bases). V was shortened by 1 base and J by 10 bases, with 19 bases between the two germline ends. The germline V gene has CDR1 LGHNA and CDR2 YNFKEQ. The CDR3 totals 15 residues. CDR3: CASSQVTGLSSGAFF. CDR3 bases: TGTGCCAGCAGCCAAGTTACAGGGTTATCTTCGGGAGCTTTCTTT.

This clonotype was recorded at least ten times. This chain connects TRBV12-3 or TRBV12-4 to TRBJ2-5, with 8 bases that match TRBD2. The CDR3 is 14 residues long. J gave up 5 bases and V 6 bases, and 8 bases lay outside the gene matches. CDR3 nucleotides: TGTGCCAGCAGCCCTGTGCGCGGGGGGGAGACCCAGTACTTC. It specifies CASSPVRGGETQYF.

This clonotype showed up many times. The chain carries TRBV28 and TRBJ2-7; D remains ambiguous. The CDR3 runs 12 residues. Germline CDR1 reads MDHEN; CDR2 reads SYDVKM. The V end lost 7 bases, the J end lost 5 bases, and 12 bases lay between the germline ends. CDR3: CASNLHPDEQYF. CDR3 sequence (DNA): TGTGCCAGCAACCTACATCCGGACGAGCAGTACTTC.

There are many counts of this clonotype. The chain recombines TRBV10-1 with TRBJ1-2; D may be TRBD1 (5 bases). The CDR3 contains 13 residues. The germline V and J ends were trimmed by 6 bases and 4 bases, with 12 bases remaining between them. The V gene's germline CDR1 is WNHNN and CDR2 SYGVQD (reference sequence). The CDR3 region has the DNA TGCGCCAGCAGATCGGGACCATCCTATGGCTACACCTTC. It specifies CASRSGPSYGYTF.

This chain connects TRBV11-2 to TRBJ2-6; D not resolved. From germline, CDR1 is SGHAT and CDR2 FQNNGV. This CDR3 comprises 20 residues. The V end lost 5 bases, the J end lost 0 bases, and 23 bases lay between the germline ends. CDR3 DNA: TGTGCCAGCAGCCACCTGGGGTTCGGCCCTTCGGACTCTGGGGCCAACGTCCTGACTTTC. This encodes CASSHLGFGPSDSGANVLTF.

This clonotype has a count of ten or more. The chain is built from TRBV28 and TRBJ2-7; TRBD1 agrees at 8 bases. CDR1 is MDHEN and CDR2 is SYDVKM in the germline V gene. With 7 bases clipped from V and 3 bases from J, the junction kept 14 bases outside the gene matches. This CDR3 is built from 16 residues. CDR3 in DNA: TGTGCCAGCACTCGAGAGGCTGGGACAGGCTTCTACGAGCAGTACTTC. Protein product: CASTREAGTGFYEQYF.

V and J are TRBV11-2 and TRBJ2-7; 9 nucleotides line up with TRBD2. This CDR3 region has 16 residues. Germline loops: CDR1 SGHAT, CDR2 FQNNGV. The junction had 10 bases not matched to a gene; V was cut back by 5 bases and J by 2 bases. The CDR3 region has the DNA TGTGCCAGCAGCCCCCGGGGCTTAGCGGGGGCCTACGAGCAGTACTTC. This translates into CASSPRGLAGAYEQYF.

This clonotype came up many times. The V gene is TRBV4-1, the J gene TRBJ2-2, with 7 bases identical to TRBD2. This CDR3 is built from 16 residues. Germline V gives CDR1 MGHRA, CDR2 YSYEKL. V dropped 3 bases and J dropped 7; count of bases not matched to a gene: 11. The CDR3 region has the DNA TGCGCCAGCAGCCATGCCCTCGGGGGGTATGACGGGGAGCTGTTTTTT. This gives the protein CASSHALGGYDGELFF.

This clonotype was recorded at least ten times. This chain joins TRBV15 and TRBJ2-1; weak D call: TRBD2 (5 bases). CDR1 and CDR2 (germline): LNHNV, YYDKDF (reference sequence). Trimming stripped 0 bases from V and 2 bases from J, with 11 bases between. This CDR3 spans 16 amino acids. CDR3 protein: CATSREGVTTYNEQFF. In DNA, the CDR3 is TGTGCCACCAGCAGAGAAGGTGTGACTACCTACAATGAGCAGTTCTTC.

There are many counts of this clonotype. This chain links TRBV6-2 or TRBV6-3 with TRBJ1-2; D uncertain. CDR1 and CDR2 from the germline V gene are MNHEY and SVGEGT. CDR3 length: 13 residues. V was clipped by 0 bases and J by 8 bases, with 10 bases between them. DNA of the CDR3: TGTGCCAGCAGTTACTCGATTTCTCTCGGCTACACCTTC. As protein: CASSYSISLGYTF.

This clonotype was picked up many times. The chain employs TRBV5-1 and TRBJ2-1, with D perhaps matching TRBD1 or TRBD2 (6 bases each). The CDR3 contains 15 residues. The ends were cut back, 3 bases at V and 9 bases at J, with 19 bases in the middle. Germline V gene sequence: CDR1 SGHRS, CDR2 YFSETQ. The CDR3 DNA sequence: TGCGCCAGCAGCTGGGGACTCCTGGAGGGGGGTGAGCAGTTCTTC. As protein: CASSWGLLEGGEQFF.